Listed below are T cell receptor beta chains from one sample, sequenced in a study of naive and memory T cell subsets. A single record per CDR3 protein comes from TCRdb applying MiXCR to the UMI-ligation and nested PCR reads. This repertoire shows around 25,000 distinct CDR3 sequences, roughly 5.5% found once; its top ten account for around 6.4%. Here the sequenced sample was skin, taken from a tuberculin skin test site. The source is an adult in good health. The CDR3 runs from the conserved cysteine through the conserved F or W. The D gene is left open where the match is weak. Part of the rows lack a size; the others show once, few, many or a class for expanded clones.

abundance,d_gene,j_gene,v_gene,CDR3nt,CDR3aa
many,NA,TRBJ1-3,TRBV11-2,TGTGCCAGCAGCCACCGGACGGTATCAGGGATGGGAAACACCATATATTTT,CASSHRTVSGMGNTIYF
few,TRBD2,TRBJ2-3,TRBV14,TGTGCCAGCAGCCAAGATCGGGCGGGGGCAGATACGCAGTATTTT,CASSQDRAGADTQYF
medium-sized,NA,TRBJ1-2,TRBV9,TGTGCCAGCAGCGGGGACTCCGCAGGCCGGTATGGCTACACCTTC,CASSGDSAGRYGYTF
NA,TRBD2,TRBJ2-7,TRBV6-2/TRBV6-3,TGTGCCAGCAGTTACTCAGTGGGAGGGCCGATCGAGCAGTACTTC,CASSYSVGGPIEQYF
NA,TRBD1,TRBJ1-5,TRBV19,TGTGCCAGTAGTATGGGGACAGCAGGGAGCAATCAGCCCCAGCATTTT,CASSMGTAGSNQPQHF
many,TRBD1,TRBJ2-3,TRBV19,TGTGCCAGTAGTCACCGACAGGGGACATGGACAGATACGCAGTATTTT,CASSHRQGTWTDTQYF
many,NA,TRBJ2-2,TRBV11-3,TGTGCCAGCAGCTTAGACGGGCGGAACACCGGGGAGCTGTTTTTT,CASSLDGRNTGELFF
many,NA,TRBJ2-3,TRBV2,TGTGCCAGCAGTCGACAGGCCATAACAGATACGCAGTATTTT,CASSRQAITDTQYF
NA,NA,TRBJ1-2,TRBV29-1,TGCAGCGTTCAGGGTGGTGGCTACACCTTC,CSVQGGGYTF
few,TRBD1,TRBJ2-1,TRBV20-1,TGCAGTGCTAGAGGCTCGGGACAGGGGTCCTTACAGTCCTACAATGAGCAGTTCTTC,CSARGSGQGSLQSYNEQFF
many,NA,TRBJ2-5,TRBV6-5,TGTGCCAGCAGGCCATCGTGGGCTCAAGAGACCCAGTACTTC,CASRPSWAQETQYF
many,TRBD2,TRBJ2-2,TRBV5-5,TGTGCCAGCAGCTTGATATGGACTAGCGGGGACACCGGGGAGCTGTTTTTT,CASSLIWTSGDTGELFF
many,NA,TRBJ1-1,TRBV29-1,TGCAGCGTCCACGCGGATCCTCCCACTGAAGCTTTCTTT,CSVHADPPTEAFF
few,TRBD1,TRBJ1-4,TRBV29-1,TGCAGCGTTGAGACAGGGAGAGCGGCTAATGAAAAACTGTTTTTT,CSVETGRAANEKLFF
many,NA,TRBJ1-2,TRBV29-1,TGCAGCGTTCTTAGTCCGGACTCAGGGTCCTATGGCTACACCTTC,CSVLSPDSGSYGYTF
many,NA,TRBJ2-3,TRBV7-9,TGTGCCAGCAGCAATGACATTAGCGGAAGCCCCACAGATACGCAGTATTTT,CASSNDISGSPTDTQYF
NA,TRBD1,TRBJ1-1,TRBV5-1,TGCGCCAGCAGCGTGCGCCGGGACAGTATCAACACTGAAGCTTTCTTT,CASSVRRDSINTEAFF
many,NA,TRBJ1-1,TRBV6-5,TGTGCCAGCAGTCGCCCGGGGGCACCTGAAGCTTTCTTT,CASSRPGAPEAFF
few,NA,TRBJ2-5,TRBV24-1,TGTGCCACCAGTGACCCAAAGGACGGAGAAGAGACCCAGTACTTC,CATSDPKDGEETQYF
many,NA,TRBJ1-2,TRBV20-1,TGCAGTGCTAATCCAAGCCATGCTAACTATGGCTACACCTTC,CSANPSHANYGYTF
many,TRBD1,TRBJ1-6,TRBV4-2,TGTGCCAGCAGCCCGTGGACAGGGGGTGAAAATTCACCCCTCCACTTT,CASSPWTGGENSPLHF
large,TRBD2,TRBJ2-5,TRBV7-2,TGTGCCAGCAGCTTAGCGTCCAGGCCGGGAGGGACCCAGTACTTC,CASSLASRPGGTQYF
many,TRBD2,TRBJ2-2,TRBV6-2/TRBV6-3,TGTGCCAGCGTGGCCGTAGCGGGAGCGGCCGGGGAGCTGTTTTTT,CASVAVAGAAGELFF
many,TRBD2,TRBJ2-1,TRBV4-1,TGCGCCAGCAGCCTAGCGGGAGGTCGGAATGAGCAGTTCTTC,CASSLAGGRNEQFF
medium-sized,TRBD2,TRBJ2-5,TRBV20-1,TGCAGTGCTAGGGAGCGGGGGGAAGAGACCCAGTACTTC,CSARERGEETQYF
NA,NA,TRBJ2-1,TRBV5-1,TGCGCCAGCAGCTTACGGGGGTATTACAATGAGCAGTTCTTC,CASSLRGYYNEQFF
many,NA,TRBJ2-6,TRBV6-5,TGTGCCAGCAGTTACTCGAGCAAAAGCTCTGGGGCCAACGTCCTGACTTTC,CASSYSSKSSGANVLTF
few,NA,TRBJ1-1,TRBV12-3/TRBV12-4,TGTGCCAGCAGCCAAGACAGACAGGCGAACACTGAAGCTTTCTTT,CASSQDRQANTEAFF
medium-sized,NA,TRBJ2-7,TRBV12-3/TRBV12-4,TGTGCCAGCAGTTTAGCGCCCGGAACCTACGAGCAGTACTTC,CASSLAPGTYEQYF
few,NA,TRBJ2-1,TRBV6-1,TGTGCCAGCAGTGAAGCCTCTAGGGATACGCAGTTCTTC,CASSEASRDTQFF
few,NA,TRBJ1-5,TRBV7-2,TGTGCCAGCAGCCCAGGGGTACGTCAGCCCCAGCATTTT,CASSPGVRQPQHF
NA,TRBD2,TRBJ2-1,TRBV20-1,TGCAGTGCTACCAAAGAAGGGGCTAGCGGGAGGGTTGAGCAGTTCTTC,CSATKEGASGRVEQFF
many,NA,TRBJ1-1,TRBV4-1,TGCGCCAGCAGCCCTCCGGCACAGCCTGAAGCTTTCTTT,CASSPPAQPEAFF
many,NA,TRBJ2-2,TRBV29-1,TGCAGCGTTTATAAGGACAGCGACACCGGGGAGCTGTTTTTT,CSVYKDSDTGELFF
many,TRBD2,TRBJ2-1,TRBV2,TGTGCCAGCAGTGAACTAGCGGGAGGTGTCTACAATGAGCAGTTCTTC,CASSELAGGVYNEQFF
many,TRBD1,TRBJ2-7,TRBV27,TGTGCCAGCAGTTCCCTCTCACAGGGGGCCTACGAGCAGTACTTC,CASSSLSQGAYEQYF
few,TRBD2,TRBJ2-7,TRBV7-8,TGTGCCAGCAGCCCTACTAGCGGGAGGAGTGGATACGAGCAGTACTTC,CASSPTSGRSGYEQYF